Listed here are 7 T cell receptor beta chains from one sample, sequenced in a study of T cell changes during pregnancy in multiple sclerosis. Profiled with immunoSEQ multiplex PCR; TCRdb holds only in-frame clones, not every one. The table has about 100,000 clones, 85% to 95% seen once. The specimen was peripheral blood, collected after pregnancy. All receptors come from a female donor with multiple sclerosis, enrolled in a pregnancy study.

This clone is a singleton in its sample. This chain connects TRBV19 to TRBJ2-1, with TRBD1 matching 7 bases. This CDR3 region has 14 residues. CDR1 LNHDA and CDR2 SQIVND come from the germline V gene (reference sequence). J lost 8 bases, V lost 7 bases, and 11 bases had no gene match. DNA of the CDR3: TGTGCCAGTACCGCGACAGGGTTTGGCTATGAGCAGTTCTTC. It encodes CASTATGFGYEQFF.

The chain combines TRBV27 with TRBJ2-5, with a weak D call TRBD2 (5 bases). V lost 5 bases and J lost 9, with 13 bases in between. Germline CDR1 is MNHEY and CDR2 is SMNVEV (reference sequence). The length of the CDR3 is 12 residues. CDR3 in amino acids: CASSPAGMAQYF. The CDR3 DNA is TGTGCCAGCAGTCCGGCCGGGATGGCCCAGTACTTC.

The J gene is TRBJ2-5, the V gene TRBV28; TRBD1 might be the D (6 bases). Deletions cut 4 bases from V and 2 bases from J, with 29 bases between. CDR1 and CDR2 from the germline V gene are MDHEN and SYDVKM. CDR3 length: 20 residues. The CDR3 DNA reads as TGTGCCAGCAGTTCCATTTTCAAAAGCCAGGGGCAAAGCCGTCAAGAGACCCAGTACTTC. Its protein is CASSSIFKSQGQSRQETQYF.

The chain carries TRBV2 and TRBJ2-7; TRBD1 agrees at 7 bases. The CDR3 sequence is 14 residues long. The V and J ends lost 6 bases and 2 bases, in that order; junction bases with no gene match: 7. Germline V lookup: CDR1 SNHLY, CDR2 FYNNEI. The CDR3, as DNA: TGTGCCAGCAGCTCCCGGGACAGAGCCTACGAGCAGTACTTC. Its protein product is CASSSRDRAYEQYF. The variable domain in full, with the rest retrieved from reference TRBV2 and TRBJ2-7, is EPEVTQTPSHQVTQMGQEVILRCVPISNHLYFYWYRQILGQKVEFLVSFYNNEISEKSEIFDDQFSVERPDGSNFTLKIRSTKLEDSAMYFCASSSRDRAYEQYFGPGTRLTVT.

The V call is TRBV19, the J call TRBJ2-7; TRBD1 matches 9 bases. The CDR3 runs 15 residues. From germline, CDR1 is LNHDA and CDR2 SQIVND (reference sequence). After removal of 5 bases from V and 0 bases from J, the junction contained 5 bases not matched to a gene. This chain's CDR3 is CASSGDRVSSYEQYF. In DNA, the CDR3 is TGTGCCAGTAGTGGGGACAGGGTAAGCTCCTACGAGCAGTACTTC.

This clone was picked up one time. The chain employs TRBV30 and TRBJ2-1, with D perhaps matching TRBD2 (6 bases). CDR1 and CDR2 (germline): GTSNPN, SVGIG (reference sequence). V was cut by 5 bases and J by 10 bases, with 15 bases left in between. This CDR3 comprises 12 residues. CDR3 loop: CAWLGWGVEQFF. In DNA, the CDR3 is TGTGCCTGGCTCGGGTGGGGGGTAGAGCAGTTCTTC.

V usage is TRBV5-4 and J usage is TRBJ2-1; 11 nucleotides line up with TRBD2. Germline loops: CDR1 SGHNT, CDR2 YYREEE (reference sequence). This CDR3 is 18 amino acids long. Losses at the gene ends were 0 bases for V and 0 bases for J; bases not matched to a gene: 5. CDR3 sequence: CASSLGGLAASSYNEQFF. The CDR3 bases are TGTGCCAGCAGCTTGGGGGGACTAGCGGCAAGCTCCTACAATGAGCAGTTCTTC.